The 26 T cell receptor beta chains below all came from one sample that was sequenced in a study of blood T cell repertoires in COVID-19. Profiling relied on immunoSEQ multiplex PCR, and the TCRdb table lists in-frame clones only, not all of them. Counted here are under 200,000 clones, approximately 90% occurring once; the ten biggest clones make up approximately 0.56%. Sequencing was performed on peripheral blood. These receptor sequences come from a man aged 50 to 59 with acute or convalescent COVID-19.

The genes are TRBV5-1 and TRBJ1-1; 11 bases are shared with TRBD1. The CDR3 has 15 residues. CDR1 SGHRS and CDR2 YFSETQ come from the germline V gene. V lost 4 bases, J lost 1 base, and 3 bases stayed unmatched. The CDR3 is CASSKGTGGNTEAFF. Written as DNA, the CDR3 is TGCGCCAGCAGCAAAGGGACAGGGGGGAACACTGAAGCTTTCTTT.

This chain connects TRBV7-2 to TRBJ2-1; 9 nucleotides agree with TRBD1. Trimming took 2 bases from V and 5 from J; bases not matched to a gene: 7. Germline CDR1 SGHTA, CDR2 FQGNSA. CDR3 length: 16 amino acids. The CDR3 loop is CASSLLGQGYDNEQFF. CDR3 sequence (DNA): TGTGCCAGCAGCTTACTAGGACAGGGGTACGACAATGAGCAGTTCTTC. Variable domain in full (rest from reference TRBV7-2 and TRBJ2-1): GAGVSQSPSNKVTEKGKDVELRCDPISGHTALYWYRQSLGQGLEFLIYFQGNSAPDKSGLPSDRFSAERTGGSVSTLTIQRTQQEDSAVYLCASSLLGQGYDNEQFFGPGTRLTVL.

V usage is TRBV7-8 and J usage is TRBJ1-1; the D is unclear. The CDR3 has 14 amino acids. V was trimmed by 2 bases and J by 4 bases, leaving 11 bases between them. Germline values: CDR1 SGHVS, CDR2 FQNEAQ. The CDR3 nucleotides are TGTGCCAGCAGCTTAAGGGAGTATAGCACTGAAGCTTTCTTT. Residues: CASSLREYSTEAFF.

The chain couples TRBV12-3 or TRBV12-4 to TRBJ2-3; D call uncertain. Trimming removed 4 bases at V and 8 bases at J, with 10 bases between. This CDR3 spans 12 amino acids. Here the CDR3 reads CASSSILGTQYF. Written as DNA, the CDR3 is TGTGCCAGCAGTTCCATCCTAGGTACGCAGTATTTT.

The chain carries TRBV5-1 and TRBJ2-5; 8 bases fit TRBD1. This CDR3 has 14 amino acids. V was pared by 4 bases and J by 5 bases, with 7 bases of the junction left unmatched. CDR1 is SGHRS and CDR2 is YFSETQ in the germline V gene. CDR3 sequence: CASSPGQGMETQYF. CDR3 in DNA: TGCGCCAGCAGCCCCGGACAGGGTATGGAGACCCAGTACTTC.

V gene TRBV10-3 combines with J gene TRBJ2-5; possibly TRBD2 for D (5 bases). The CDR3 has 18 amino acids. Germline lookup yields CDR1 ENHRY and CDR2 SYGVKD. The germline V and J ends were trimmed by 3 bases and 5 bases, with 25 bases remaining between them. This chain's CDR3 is CAISDSGSEPRSLETQYF. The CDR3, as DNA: TGTGCCATCAGTGACTCGGGAAGCGAACCGAGGAGTTTGGAGACCCAGTACTTC.

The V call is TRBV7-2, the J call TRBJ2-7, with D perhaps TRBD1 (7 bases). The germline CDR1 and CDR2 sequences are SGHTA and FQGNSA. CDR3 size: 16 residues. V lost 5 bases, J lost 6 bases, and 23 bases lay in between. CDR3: CASSSGRGAYSPEQYF. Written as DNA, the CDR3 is TGTGCCAGCAGCAGCGGCAGGGGGGCGTACAGCCCCGAGCAGTACTTC.

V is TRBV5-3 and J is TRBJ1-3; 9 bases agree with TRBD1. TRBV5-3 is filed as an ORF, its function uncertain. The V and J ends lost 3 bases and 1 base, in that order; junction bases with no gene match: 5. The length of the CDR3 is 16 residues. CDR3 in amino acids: CARSYRDRASGNTIYF. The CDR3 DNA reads TGTGCCAGAAGCTACCGGGACAGGGCTTCTGGAAACACCATATATTTT.

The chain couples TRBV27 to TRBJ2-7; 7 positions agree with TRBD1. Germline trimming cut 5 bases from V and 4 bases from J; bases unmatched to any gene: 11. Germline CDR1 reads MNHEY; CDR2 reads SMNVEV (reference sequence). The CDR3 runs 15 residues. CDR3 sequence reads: CASSPRGGRGYEQYV. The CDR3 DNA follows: TGTGCCAGCAGTCCCCGAGGGGGCCGTGGGTACGAGCAGTACGTC.

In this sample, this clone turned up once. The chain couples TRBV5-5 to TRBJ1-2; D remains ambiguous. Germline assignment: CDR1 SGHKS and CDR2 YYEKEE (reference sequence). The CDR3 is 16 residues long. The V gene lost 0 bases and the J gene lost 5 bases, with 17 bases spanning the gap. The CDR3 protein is CASSLELAGLIYGYTF. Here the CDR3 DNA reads TGTGCCAGCAGCTTGGAACTCGCAGGCCTCATATATGGCTACACCTTC.

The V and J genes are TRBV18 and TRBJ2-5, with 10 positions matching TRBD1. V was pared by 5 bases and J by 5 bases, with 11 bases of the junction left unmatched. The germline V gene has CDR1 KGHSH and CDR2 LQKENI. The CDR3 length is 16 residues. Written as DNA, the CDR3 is TGTGCCAGCTCATCCGCCGAGACAGGGGGCCGGGAGACCCAGTACTTC. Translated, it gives CASSSAETGGRETQYF.

The chain's CDR3 is CASSVEGQGSTDTQYF. CDR3 nucleotides: TGTGCCAGCAGCGTAGAGGGACAGGGCAGCACAGATACGCAGTATTTT. The chain is built from TRBV9 and TRBJ2-3; TRBD1 agrees at 9 bases. Germline CDR1 SGDLS, CDR2 YYNGEE. CDR3 length: 16 amino acids. Losses at the gene ends were 0 bases for V and 0 bases for J; bases not matched to a gene: 2.

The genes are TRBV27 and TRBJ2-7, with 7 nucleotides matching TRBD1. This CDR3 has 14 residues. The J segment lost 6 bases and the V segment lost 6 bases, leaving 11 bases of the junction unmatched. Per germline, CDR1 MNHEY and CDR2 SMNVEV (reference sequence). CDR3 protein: CASRSDRASGEQYF. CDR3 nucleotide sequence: TGTGCCAGCAGATCTGACAGGGCCTCGGGCGAGCAGTACTTC.

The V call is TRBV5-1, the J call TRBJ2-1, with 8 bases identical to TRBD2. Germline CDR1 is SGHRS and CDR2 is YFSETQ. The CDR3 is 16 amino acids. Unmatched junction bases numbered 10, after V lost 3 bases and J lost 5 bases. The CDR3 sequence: CASSSNVAGTNNEQFF. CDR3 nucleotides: TGCGCCAGCAGCTCCAACGTAGCGGGAACAAACAATGAGCAGTTCTTC.

CDR3 coding DNA: TGTGCCAGCAGTGAGGGCCCTAGCCCCCTCCACTTT. The encoded protein is CASSEGPSPLHF. The chain uses TRBV6-2 or TRBV6-3 and TRBJ1-6; D is uncertain. V lost 5 bases and J 13 bases, leaving 12 bases between the germline ends. The CDR3 sequence is 12 residues long. Germline V gives CDR1 MNHEY, CDR2 SVGEGT.

The CDR3 loop reads CASSLTRESYNEQFF. CDR3 nucleotides: TGTGCCAGCAGCTTGACGAGGGAAAGTTACAATGAGCAGTTCTTC. This chain joins TRBV5-8 and TRBJ2-1; TRBD2 is a possible D gene (5 bases). The CDR3 is 15 residues long. CDR1 is SGHTS and CDR2 is YDEGEE in the germline V gene. Trimming removed 1 base from V and 4 bases from J, with 12 bases in between. The variable domain in full, completed from reference TRBV5-8 and TRBJ2-1, reads EAGVTQSPTHLIKTRGQQATLRCSPISGHTSVYWYQQALGLGLQFLLWYDEGEERNRGNFPPRFSGRQFPNYSSELNVNALELEDSALYLCASSLTRESYNEQFFGPGTRLTVL.

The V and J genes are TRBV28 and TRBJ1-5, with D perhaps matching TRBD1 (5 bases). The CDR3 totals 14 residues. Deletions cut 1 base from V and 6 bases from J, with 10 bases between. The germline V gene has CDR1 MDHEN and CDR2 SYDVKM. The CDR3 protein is CASSLLGVIQPQHF. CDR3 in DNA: TGTGCCAGCAGTTTATTAGGGGTCATTCAGCCCCAGCATTTT.

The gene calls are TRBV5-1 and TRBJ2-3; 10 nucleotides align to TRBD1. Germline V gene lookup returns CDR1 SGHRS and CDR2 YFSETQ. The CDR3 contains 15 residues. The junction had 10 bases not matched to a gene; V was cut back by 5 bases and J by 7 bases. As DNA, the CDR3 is TGCGCCAGCAGAAGCCCCGGACAGGGGGATTATACGCAGTATTTT. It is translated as CASRSPGQGDYTQYF.

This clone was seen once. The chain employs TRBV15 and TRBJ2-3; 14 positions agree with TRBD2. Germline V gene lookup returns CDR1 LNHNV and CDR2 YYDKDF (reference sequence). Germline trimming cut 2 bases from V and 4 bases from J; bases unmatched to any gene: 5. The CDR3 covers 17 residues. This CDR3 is CATSRKGTSGSADTQYF. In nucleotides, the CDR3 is TGTGCCACCAGCAGAAAGGGGACTAGCGGGAGCGCAGATACGCAGTATTTT.

CDR3 sequence (DNA): TGTGCCAGCTTTGACAGATTAAATGAAAAACTGTTTTTT. Its protein product is CASFDRLNEKLFF. The chain recombines TRBV12-3 or TRBV12-4 with TRBJ1-4, with D perhaps matching TRBD1 (5 bases). Trimming took 8 bases from V and 5 from J, leaving 12 bases between them. The length of the CDR3 is 13 residues.

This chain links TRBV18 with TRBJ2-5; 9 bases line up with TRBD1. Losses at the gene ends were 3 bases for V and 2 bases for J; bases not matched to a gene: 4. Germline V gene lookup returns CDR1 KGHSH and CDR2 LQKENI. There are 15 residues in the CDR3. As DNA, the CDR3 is TGTGCCAGCTCACCTGGGGGACAGGGACAAGAGACCCAGTACTTC. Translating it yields CASSPGGQGQETQYF.

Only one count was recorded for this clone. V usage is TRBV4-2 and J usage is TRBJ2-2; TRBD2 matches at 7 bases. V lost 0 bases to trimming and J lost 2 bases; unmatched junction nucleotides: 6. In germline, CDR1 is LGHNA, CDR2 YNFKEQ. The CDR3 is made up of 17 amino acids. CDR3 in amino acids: CASSQDSLAANTGELFF. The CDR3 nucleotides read TGTGCCAGCAGCCAAGATAGCCTAGCGGCTAACACCGGGGAGCTGTTTTTT.

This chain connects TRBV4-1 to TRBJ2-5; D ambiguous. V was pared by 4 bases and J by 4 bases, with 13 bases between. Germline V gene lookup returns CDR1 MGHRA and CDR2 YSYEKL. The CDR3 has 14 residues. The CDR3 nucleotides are TGCGCCAGCAGCCTGGCCGGGTATCCAGAGACCCAGTACTTC. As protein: CASSLAGYPETQYF.

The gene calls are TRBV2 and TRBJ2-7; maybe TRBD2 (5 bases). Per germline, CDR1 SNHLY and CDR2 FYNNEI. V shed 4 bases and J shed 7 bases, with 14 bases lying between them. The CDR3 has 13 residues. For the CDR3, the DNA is TGTGCCAGCAGTGTATTGGCTAGCCGGGAGCAGTACTTC. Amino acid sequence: CASSVLASREQYF.

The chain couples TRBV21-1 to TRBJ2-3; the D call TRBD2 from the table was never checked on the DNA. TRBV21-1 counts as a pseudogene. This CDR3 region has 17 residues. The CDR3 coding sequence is TGTGCCAGCACCTGGGGGCTAGCGGGGAGAAGCACAGATACGCAGTATTTT. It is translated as CASTWGLAGRSTDTQYF.

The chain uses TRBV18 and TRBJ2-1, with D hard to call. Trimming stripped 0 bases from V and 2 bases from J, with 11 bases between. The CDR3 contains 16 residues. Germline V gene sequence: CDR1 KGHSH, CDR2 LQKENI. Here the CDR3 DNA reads TGTGCCAGCTCACCACCGTCCCAGGTGCCCTACAATGAGCAGTTCTTC. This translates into CASSPPSQVPYNEQFF.